This TCR beta chain stems from a study of blood T cells in healthy people across ages. Germline CDR1 reads SGHDN; CDR2 reads FVKESK. The CDR3 has 12 residues. A remark on this clonotype: The junction shows a germline mismatch at one end, possibly a read error.

Together with a sample-barcoded 5' primer, a J-beta primer mix was included in a second PCR lasting roughly 6 to 12 cycles. Every single cDNA molecule received a tag from a template-switch adaptor with 12 random nucleotides. TCRdb independently ran MiXCR on the 5' RACE reads; one entry per CDR3 protein. The table lists about 810,000 distinct CDR3 sequences, 35% to 40% of them singletons. The source material was blood. J is TRBJ1-2 and V is TRBV14; TRBD1 matches 7 bases. This clonotype originated in a young man in good health. CDR3 in amino acids: CTSSQAGGQDTF. CDR3 nucleotide sequence: TGTACCAGCAGCCAAGCGGGTGGACAGGACACCTTC. The complete variable domain, with remaining parts taken from reference TRBV14 and TRBJ1-2, reads EAGVTQFPSHSVIEKGQTVTLRCDPISGHDNLYWYRRVMGKEIKFLLHFVKESKQDESGMPNNRFLAERTGGTYSTLKVQPAELEDSGVYFCTSSQAGGQDTFGSGTRLTVV.